These T cell receptor beta chains were read from a single sample in a study of beta chain features in type 1 diabetes. The assay was immunoSEQ multiplex PCR, and TCRdb's table has in-frame clones only and misses some. The table has 860,000 or so clones, around a sixth seen once. Sequencing was done on a sample of naive CD4+ T cells from blood. The receptors here all came from a woman younger than 35 in good health. The CDR3 runs from the conserved cysteine through the conserved F or W. Each record gives: J gene, V gene, D gene, clone size, CDR3 protein, CDR3 DNA. A D gene is named only where the DNA matches it firmly. The size entry is marked missing in some rows and otherwise reads once, few, many or a size class.

TRBJ2-6 TRBV5-4 NA few CASSLSRLGGANVLTF TGTGCCAGCAGCTTGTCCCGCCTAGGTGGGGCCAACGTCCTGACTTTC
TRBJ2-1 TRBV18 TRBD2 few CASSPPGTSSYNEQFF TGTGCCAGCTCACCACCGGGGACTAGCTCCTACAATGAGCAGTTCTTC
TRBJ2-1 TRBV4-3 TRBD1 NA CASSQNHRQGANEQFF TGCGCCAGCAGCCAAAACCATCGACAGGGGGCTAATGAGCAGTTCTTC
TRBJ2-3 TRBV6-1 NA few CASSGTRTRTDTQYF TGTGCCAGCAGTGGAACCCGGACTCGAACAGATACGCAGTATTTT
TRBJ1-2 TRBV6-1 NA NA CASSVENNYGYTF TGTGCCAGCAGTGTGGAAAATAACTATGGCTACACCTTC
TRBJ2-1 TRBV7-2 NA few CASSLRSTEGEQFF TGTGCCAGCAGCCTACGCTCAACGGAGGGCGAGCAGTTCTTC
TRBJ2-3 TRBV5-1 NA NA CASSRTNDAWINQYF TGCGCCAGCAGCCGGACAAACGACGCGTGGATAAACCAGTATTTT
TRBJ2-7 TRBV11-2 NA few CASSPLRGMSSYEQYF TGTGCCAGCAGCCCATTGCGCGGGATGAGCTCCTACGAGCAGTACTTC
TRBJ1-1 TRBV7-8 NA NA CASSLPGQSQAFF TGTGCCAGCAGCCTTCCCGGACAGTCTCAAGCTTTCTTT
TRBJ1-1 TRBV5-1 NA NA CASSLPGHQNTEAFF TGCGCCAGCAGCTTACCGGGACACCAGAACACTGAAGCTTTCTTT
TRBJ2-3 TRBV4-2 TRBD2 few CASSQDPSGANTQYF TGTGCCAGCAGCCAAGACCCTAGCGGGGCCAATACGCAGTATTTT
TRBJ2-2 TRBV4-3 TRBD2 NA CASSQDGLAGYTGELFF TGCGCCAGCAGCCAAGATGGCCTAGCGGGATACACCGGGGAGCTGTTTTTT
TRBJ2-3 TRBV2 TRBD2 NA CASELAGVVDTQYF TGTGCCAGCGAATTGGCGGGAGTAGTAGATACGCAGTATTTT
TRBJ2-2 TRBV19 NA few CASSMGLGTSIAGELFF TGTGCCAGTAGTATGGGGCTTGGGACTTCAATCGCCGGGGAGCTGTTTTTT
TRBJ2-7 TRBV27 NA few CASSLFPHTYEQYF TGTGCCAGCAGTTTATTCCCACATACCTACGAGCAGTACTTC
TRBJ1-1 TRBV2 NA few CASSETFQGLNTEAFF TGTGCCAGCAGTGAAACTTTCCAGGGATTGAACACTGAAGCTTTCTTT
TRBJ1-5 TRBV5-8 NA few CASSLIGFNQPQHF TGTGCCAGCAGCTTGATAGGATTCAATCAGCCCCAGCATTTT